Each of the 30 T cell receptor beta chains below was sequenced from the same sample in a study of radiotherapy plus CTLA-4 blockade in lung cancer. Measured with immunoSEQ multiplex PCR; TCRdb has only the in-frame clones, and not every one. The table has around 82,000 clones, around 81% seen once. Sequencing used peripheral blood, obtained from a patient treated with radiotherapy plus ipilimumab. The receptors were gathered from a human donor with non-small cell lung cancer whose response to radiotherapy plus ipilimumab could not be evaluated. Some clones in this sample may be carry-over from other donors' samples.

CDR3 coding DNA: TGTGCCAGCACCCCTTGGGAGGGATCCTACGAGCAGTACTTC. Its protein product is CASTPWEGSYEQYF. The rearrangement links TRBV6-5 to TRBJ2-7; the match to TRBD2 covers 7 bases. The CDR3 spans 14 residues. V lost 7 bases, J lost 1 base, and 7 bases stayed unmatched. Germline V gene sequence: CDR1 MNHEY, CDR2 SVGAGI.

To note about this clone: A junction end diverges from the germline sequence, so it may reflect a read error. Other nucleotide sequences from this sample produce the same CDR3. CDR3 loop: CASSLEGRDGELFF. The CDR3 DNA reads as TGCGCCAGCAGCTTGGAGGGGCGCGACGGGGAGCTGTTTTTT. The chain has TRBV7-9 and TRBJ2-2, with D perhaps TRBD2 (6 bases). Germline CDR1 is SEHNR and CDR2 is FQNEAQ (reference sequence). The CDR3 is 14 residues long. Filled out from reference TRBV7-9 and TRBJ2-2, the complete variable domain reads DTGVSQNPRHKITKRGQNVTFRCDPISEHNRLYWYRQTLGQGPEFLTYFQNEAQLEKSRLLSDRFSAERPKGSFSTLEIQRTEQGDSAMYLCASSLEGRDGELFFGEGSRLTVL.

This clone has more than one count but fewer than ten. The rearrangement joins TRBV10-3 to TRBJ1-3; possibly TRBD1 for D (5 bases). V lost 2 bases and J 1 base, leaving 12 bases between the germline ends. From germline, CDR1 is ENHRY and CDR2 SYGVKD. CDR3 length equals 16 residues. The CDR3 is CAISEQGSGSGNTIYF. The DNA for the CDR3 is TGTGCCATCAGTGAGCAGGGATCGGGTTCTGGAAACACCATATATTTT.

This chain joins TRBV4-1 and TRBJ2-7; 8 bases are shared with TRBD1. Germline V gene sequence: CDR1 MGHRA, CDR2 YSYEKL. Trimming took 4 bases from V and 2 from J; bases not matched to a gene: 4. This CDR3 comprises 14 residues. CDR3 loop: CASSRQGTTYEQYF. CDR3 nucleotide sequence: TGCGCCAGCAGCCGACAGGGGACAACCTACGAGCAGTACTTC.

The chain carries TRBV25-1 and TRBJ2-2; the D gene is possibly TRBD2 (5 bases). V was clipped by 3 bases and J by 3 bases, with 11 bases between them. This CDR3 comprises 15 residues. Germline V gene sequence: CDR1 MGHDK, CDR2 SYGVNS. This CDR3 is CASSEGGFYTGELFF. The CDR3 DNA sequence: TGTGCCAGCAGTGAGGGCGGGTTTTACACCGGGGAGCTGTTTTTT.

V gene TRBV28 combines with J gene TRBJ1-3; D is possibly TRBD1 (6 bases). Between the trimmed V and J ends, which lost 6 bases and 4 bases, there was a span of 13 bases. Germline V gives CDR1 MDHEN, CDR2 SYDVKM. This CDR3 region has 14 residues. CDR3 in amino acids: CASSSGVVGNTIYF. DNA of the CDR3: TGTGCCAGCAGCTCAGGGGTGGTGGGAAACACCATATATTTT. Looking up the rest from reference TRBV28 and TRBJ1-3 gives the full variable domain: DVKVTQSSRYLVKRTGEKVFLECVQDMDHENMFWYRQDPGLGLRLIYFSYDVKMKEKGDIPEGYSVSREKKERFSLILESASTNQTSMYLCASSSGVVGNTIYFGEGSWLTVV.

J is TRBJ1-5 and V is TRBV5-5; D might be TRBD1 (5 bases). V lost 4 bases and J lost 6, with 11 bases in between. This CDR3 is built from 13 residues. Germline CDR1 SGHKS, CDR2 YYEKEE (reference sequence). CDR3: CASSPPGGQPQHF. The CDR3, as DNA: TGTGCCAGCAGCCCCCCGGGGGGTCAGCCCCAGCATTTT.

The rearrangement links TRBV11-2 to TRBJ2-2, with TRBD1 as a possible D gene (5 bases). Germline CDR1 SGHAT, CDR2 FQNNGV. This CDR3 is built from 12 residues. Trimming removed 1 base at V and 14 bases at J, with 11 bases between. The CDR3 sequence is CASSLVRGFLFF. The CDR3 DNA reads as TGTGCCAGCAGCTTAGTAAGGGGTTTCCTGTTTTTT.

This clone was found a few times. The chain carries TRBV2 and TRBJ2-6, with D possibly TRBD1 on 6 matching bases. Germline V lookup: CDR1 SNHLY, CDR2 FYNNEI. V lost 5 bases and J lost 2, with 13 bases in between. The CDR3 is 16 residues long. The CDR3 bases are TGTGCCAGCAGTACCCAACAGGGTGCTGGGGCCAACGTCCTGACTTTC. It is translated as CASSTQQGAGANVLTF.

The rearrangement links TRBV28 to TRBJ2-7, with 7 bases that match TRBD1. The germline CDR1 and CDR2 sequences are MDHEN and SYDVKM. After removal of 5 bases from V and 8 bases from J, the junction contained 15 bases not matched to a gene. CDR3 length equals 15 residues. This chain's CDR3 is CASSLRFTDRAQQYF. CDR3 coding DNA: TGTGCCAGCAGTCTCCGCTTTACCGACAGGGCCCAGCAGTACTTC. Combining the CDR3 with reference TRBV28 and TRBJ2-7 gives the whole variable domain DVKVTQSSRYLVKRTGEKVFLECVQDMDHENMFWYRQDPGLGLRLIYFSYDVKMKEKGDIPEGYSVSREKKERFSLILESASTNQTSMYLCASSLRFTDRAQQYFGPGTRLTVT.

This clone has only a few counts. The gene calls are TRBV6-5 and TRBJ2-7; weak D call: TRBD2 (6 bases). Trimming cost V 7 bases and J 4 bases, with 17 bases left between them. This CDR3 has 14 amino acids. The germline gives CDR1 MNHEY, CDR2 SVGAGI. As DNA, the CDR3 is TGTGCCAGCAACAACGGCGGGGTTGTGTACGAGCAGTACTTC. Its translation: CASNNGGVVYEQYF.

This clone was detected only a few times. This chain uses TRBV29-1 with TRBJ2-7; the D gene is possibly TRBD2 (5 bases). The CDR3 sequence is 14 residues long. Trimming removed 1 base from V and 6 bases from J, with 16 bases in between. From germline, CDR1 is SQVTM and CDR2 ANQGSEA. The chain's CDR3 is CSVEGGGLITEQYF. The CDR3 DNA is TGCAGCGTTGAAGGTGGAGGCCTTATTACCGAGCAGTACTTC.

V usage is TRBV6-5 and J usage is TRBJ1-1, with D unresolved. Germline V gives CDR1 MNHEY, CDR2 SVGAGI. CDR3 size: 15 residues. Trimming left V 5 bases short and J 0 bases short, with 13 bases between. In DNA form, the CDR3 reads TGTGCCAGCAGTCCTGGACGGGGTTTGAACACTGAAGCTTTCTTT. Protein: CASSPGRGLNTEAFF.

The rearrangement uses TRBV11-3 and TRBJ2-6; 7 bases match TRBD2. Unmatched junction bases numbered 3, after V lost 3 bases and J lost 1 base. The CDR3 length is 16 residues. CDR1 is SGHNT and CDR2 is YENEEA in the germline V gene. The CDR3 sequence is CASSFGAGSGANVLTF. CDR3 in DNA: TGTGCCAGCAGCTTCGGAGCGGGGTCTGGGGCCAACGTCCTGACTTTC.

This clone was detected once. The J gene is TRBJ2-7, the V gene TRBV5-4; 13 nucleotides match TRBD2. The CDR3 runs 15 residues. Germline values: CDR1 SGHNT, CDR2 YYREEE (reference sequence). V dropped 4 bases and J dropped 6; count of bases not matched to a gene: 7. CDR3 loop: CASSTGLAGRGEQYF. CDR3 bases: TGTGCCAGCAGCACGGGACTAGCGGGGCGTGGCGAGCAGTACTTC.

The chain employs TRBV28 and TRBJ2-7; maybe TRBD1 (5 bases). The length of the CDR3 is 14 residues. V was cut by 2 bases and J by 2 bases, with 10 bases left in between. Germline values: CDR1 MDHEN, CDR2 SYDVKM. In nucleotides, the CDR3 is TGTGCCAGCAGTTTAGCAGGGCTTCCCTACGAGCAGTACTTC. Protein sequence: CASSLAGLPYEQYF.

This clone has a single count. CDR3 nucleotide sequence: TGTGCCAGCAGCTCCAATCAGGGCGGTACGCAGTATTTT. It yields the protein CASSSNQGGTQYF. This chain connects TRBV5-5 to TRBJ2-3, with D maybe TRBD1 (5 bases). The CDR3 spans 13 residues. V lost 3 bases and J lost 8, with 13 bases in between. CDR1 and CDR2 (germline): SGHKS, YYEKEE (reference sequence). Looking up the rest from reference TRBV5-5 and TRBJ2-3 gives the full variable domain: DAGVTQSPTHLIKTRGQQVTLRCSPISGHKSVSWYQQVLGQGPQFIFQYYEKEERGRGNFPDRFSARQFPNYSSELNVNALLLGDSALYLCASSSNQGGTQYFGPGTRLTVL.

The chain recombines TRBV29-1 with TRBJ1-2; D perhaps matches TRBD1 (6 bases). The V end lost 6 bases, the J end lost 4 bases, and 15 bases lay between the germline ends. Germline CDR1 and CDR2: SQVTM and ANQGSEA. This CDR3 has 13 residues. CDR3: CSVPKPGAYGYTF. Written as DNA, the CDR3 is TGCAGCGTCCCCAAACCAGGGGCCTATGGCTACACCTTC.

The V and J genes are TRBV10-3 and TRBJ2-3; D is unresolved. V was shortened by 1 base and J by 0 bases, with 17 bases between the two germline ends. The CDR3 contains 18 residues. Per germline, CDR1 ENHRY and CDR2 SYGVKD. CDR3 sequence (DNA): TGTGCCATCAGTGAGTTCCCCCAGGCGTCCCCTAGCACAGATACGCAGTATTTT. Its protein is CAISEFPQASPSTDTQYF.

This clone was counted many times. The chain carries TRBV7-9 and TRBJ1-3, with unresolved D. V was pared by 5 bases and J by 2 bases, with 10 bases between. CDR1 SEHNR and CDR2 FQNEAQ come from the germline V gene (reference sequence). The CDR3 spans 14 residues. DNA for the CDR3: TGTGCCAGCAGCCAAGGACTACCTGGAAACACCATATATTTT. Its translation is CASSQGLPGNTIYF.

A single count supports this clone. Here the CDR3 DNA reads TGCGCCAGCAGCTTGGGGACCCAGGGCAACTATGGCTACACCTTC. Protein: CASSLGTQGNYGYTF. The V call is TRBV5-1, the J call TRBJ1-2, with D possibly matching TRBD1 (5 bases). V lost 0 bases and J 2 bases, leaving 11 bases between the germline ends. Per germline, CDR1 SGHRS and CDR2 YFSETQ. CDR3 size: 15 residues.

The V call is TRBV7-9, the J call TRBJ2-7; D is unclear. The CDR3 is 14 amino acids. Trimming took 1 base from V and 5 from J, leaving 12 bases between them. Germline CDR1 SEHNR, CDR2 FQNEAQ (reference sequence). As DNA, the CDR3 is TGTGCCAGCAGCTTAGAGGCAGACATTAACGAGCAGTACTTC. It is translated as CASSLEADINEQYF.

This sequence joins TRBV5-6 and TRBJ1-1; D not certain. The CDR3 totals 11 residues. Germline loops: CDR1 SGHDT, CDR2 YYEEEE. V lost 4 bases and J 5 bases, leaving 6 bases between the germline ends. Here the CDR3 reads CASSRSTEAFF. The CDR3 DNA reads TGTGCCAGCAGCCGCAGTACTGAAGCTTTCTTT.

The chain uses TRBV5-4 and TRBJ2-1; TRBD2 agrees at 12 bases. J lost 7 bases, V lost 4 bases, and 9 bases had no gene match. Germline V gene lookup returns CDR1 SGHNT and CDR2 YYREEE (reference sequence). The CDR3 loop spans 16 amino acids. The CDR3 sequence: CASSPRGLAGNNEQFF. CDR3 nucleotide sequence: TGTGCCAGCAGCCCGAGAGGACTAGCGGGGAATAATGAGCAGTTCTTC.

V is TRBV18 and J is TRBJ2-4; 8 nucleotides line up with TRBD1. V gave up 0 bases and J gave up 1 base; unmatched junction bases: 5. This CDR3 is 17 amino acids long. Germline V lookup: CDR1 KGHSH, CDR2 LQKENI. The DNA of the CDR3 is TGTGCCAGCTCACCACCGAGGCAGGGGGCGGCCAAAAACATTCAGTACTTC. Its translation is CASSPPRQGAAKNIQYF.

V gene TRBV11-2 combines with J gene TRBJ1-3; D is possibly TRBD1 (5 bases). The germline CDR1 and CDR2 sequences are SGHAT and FQNNGV. V lost 5 bases, J lost 0 bases, and 11 bases lay in between. CDR3 length equals 15 residues. The CDR3 DNA follows: TGTGCCAGCAGCCCGACAGAAACCTCTGGAAACACCATATATTTT. Protein sequence: CASSPTETSGNTIYF.

The CDR3: CASSLWIWGGKDYEQYF. The DNA for the CDR3 is TGTGCCAGCAGCTTATGGATCTGGGGGGGAAAGGACTACGAGCAGTACTTC. The rearrangement uses TRBV11-2 and TRBJ2-7, with 7 bases aligning to TRBD2. This CDR3 is 17 amino acids long. The V and J ends lost 2 bases and 3 bases, in that order; junction bases with no gene match: 13. Germline V gene lookup returns CDR1 SGHAT and CDR2 FQNNGV.

The J gene is TRBJ1-5, the V gene TRBV2; possible D gene TRBD1, 6 bases. Per germline, CDR1 SNHLY and CDR2 FYNNEI. This CDR3 spans 14 amino acids. V was cut by 8 bases and J by 4 bases, with 15 bases left in between. CDR3 in DNA: TGTGCCAGCGCGGGAGGGGACATGAATCAGCCCCAGCATTTT. Residues: CASAGGDMNQPQHF.

This clone has just a few counts. The CDR3 nucleotides are TGCGCCAGCAGCCTCCTCGGGGATAACACTGAAGCTTTCTTT. It specifies CASSLLGDNTEAFF. The chain joins TRBV4-3 to TRBJ1-1, with D unresolved. Between the trimmed V and J ends, which lost 4 bases and 2 bases, there was a span of 11 bases. Germline V lookup: CDR1 LGHNA, CDR2 YSLEER. The CDR3 loop spans 14 amino acids.

The V gene is TRBV7-9, the J gene TRBJ1-1, with TRBD1 matching over 7 bases. CDR1 and CDR2 from the germline V gene are SEHNR and FQNEAQ (reference sequence). The ends lost 2 bases at V and 7 bases at J; junction bases unmatched: 4. The CDR3 sequence is 13 residues long. CDR3 amino acids: CASSLLQGGEAFF. The CDR3 region has the DNA TGTGCCAGCAGCTTACTTCAGGGGGGTGAAGCTTTCTTT.